These T cell receptor beta chains were read from a single sample in a study of metastatic and nonmetastatic thyroid tumors. From the PCR reads, TCRdb re-called clones with MiXCR. The sample records 30,000 to 45,000 clones, 25% to 30% being singletons. The sample was blood. Receptors originate from a male donor with papillary thyroid cancer or a benign thyroid nodule (not recorded which). Some clones in this sample may be carry-over from other donors' samples. The CDR3 runs from the conserved cysteine through the conserved F or W. The order of the fields is D gene, V gene, J gene, clone size, CDR3 DNA, CDR3 protein. The D gene is left open where the match is weak. Part of the rows lack a size; the others show once, few, many or a class for expanded clones.

NA	TRBV7-9	TRBJ1-2	few	TGTGCCAGCAGCTTAGTTCAGTTCTATGGCTACACCTTC	CASSLVQFYGYTF
NA	TRBV5-1	TRBJ1-1	many	TGCGCCAGCAGCTTGTTGGACCCAGAACTTACTGAAGCTTTCTTT	CASSLLDPELTEAFF
NA	TRBV28	TRBJ1-5	few	TGTGCCAGCAGCTCTAAGGGCAGGGTTAATCAGCCCCAGCATTTT	CASSSKGRVNQPQHF
NA	TRBV4-1	TRBJ2-1	few	TGCGCCAGCAGCCAAGAAGAGGTAGCCTACAATGAGCAGTTCTTC	CASSQEEVAYNEQFF
NA	TRBV18	TRBJ2-7	many	TGTGCCAGCTCACCACCGGTGGCAGTCTACGAGCAGTACTTC	CASSPPVAVYEQYF
TRBD2	TRBV20-1	TRBJ2-1	medium-sized	TGCAGTGCTAGGCCGGCTAGCGGACTTTACAATGAGCAGTTCTTC	CSARPASGLYNEQFF
TRBD2	TRBV7-8	TRBJ2-7	NA	TGTGCCAGCAGCGGCGGACTAGTCTACGAGCAGTACTTC	CASSGGLVYEQYF
NA	TRBV19	TRBJ1-1	NA	TGTGCCAGTACACAGGGCGGGAACACTGAAGCTTTCTTT	CASTQGGNTEAFF
TRBD2	TRBV6-1	TRBJ2-4	few	TGTGCCACCCGACTAGCGGGACTAGCCAAAAACATTCAGTACTTC	CATRLAGLAKNIQYF
NA	TRBV20-1	TRBJ2-7	NA	TGCAGTGCTAGGGCCGCAACCGGCGAGTGGAGCTCCTACGAGCAGTACTTC	CSARAATGEWSSYEQYF
NA	TRBV28	TRBJ2-5	many	TGTGCCAGCAGTCAAAGGGTGGAGGAGACCCAGTACTTC	CASSQRVEETQYF
TRBD1	TRBV20-1	TRBJ1-1	NA	TGCAGTGTGACAGGGCGTTTGGCTGAAGCTTTCTTT	CSVTGRLAEAFF